A single sample gave rise to the 22 T cell receptor beta chains below, sequenced in a study of post-analysis software for immune sequencing data. For these TCRs, the target antigens are not known. Sequencing libraries made from TCR beta cDNA carried unique molecular identifiers. A single record per CDR3 protein comes from TCRdb applying MiXCR to the PCR reads. The sample comprises about 760,000 distinct CDR3 sequences, about 32% of which are singletons, and around 0.55% rests with the top ten. Study-level points and caveats: Roughly 5 TRBV segments were significantly more frequent in patients than in controls. TRBV5-6, TRBV5-1 and TRBV20-1 were among these segments.

Sequencing was carried out using blood. These TCRs come from a girl aged 10-17 years with multiple sclerosis.

This clonotype was detected a few times. The genes are TRBV4-1 and TRBJ1-2; the D gene is possibly TRBD1 (5 bases). The CDR3 runs to 15 residues. V was pared by 0 bases and J by 5 bases, with 13 bases between. CDR1 is MGHRA and CDR2 is YSYEKL in the germline V gene. The CDR3 DNA reads TGCGCCAGCAGCCAAGAAGGGGTCGGTCGTTATGGCTACACCTTC. Translated, it gives CASSQEGVGRYGYTF.

The chain combines TRBV29-1 with TRBJ2-3; TRBD2 might be the D (7 bases). V was clipped by 4 bases and J by 6 bases, with 20 bases between them. The CDR3 has 15 residues. Per germline, CDR1 SQVTM and CDR2 ANQGSEA. As DNA, the CDR3 is TGCAGCGTTGTGGGTCTGGGGCGGGGGCCGGATACGCAGTATTTT. It specifies CSVVGLGRGPDTQYF.

This chain connects TRBV12-3 or TRBV12-4 to TRBJ1-2; D not certain. Trimming took off 2 bases at V and 4 bases at J, with 8 bases between the two ends. The length of the CDR3 is 13 residues. The CDR3 sequence is CASSLRGRYGYTF. Here the CDR3 DNA reads TGTGCCAGCAGTTTAAGAGGGCGCTATGGCTACACCTTC.

This clonotype has a handful of counts. The CDR3 bases are TGCGCCAGCAGCCCCACCGGACAGGGGGCTAAAAATGGCTACACCTTC. Its protein is CASSPTGQGAKNGYTF. J is TRBJ1-2 and V is TRBV4-3; the match to TRBD1 covers 11 bases. Losses at the gene ends were 4 bases for V and 6 bases for J; bases not matched to a gene: 10. CDR3 length: 16 residues. From germline, CDR1 is LGHNA and CDR2 YSLEER.

The rearrangement links TRBV20-1 to TRBJ1-2, with 7 bases that match TRBD1. Trimming took 7 bases from V and 1 from J; bases not matched to a gene: 3. Germline V gene lookup returns CDR1 DFQATT and CDR2 SNEGSKA (reference sequence). CDR3 length equals 12 residues. CDR3 nucleotide sequence: TGCAGTGTGGGACAGAATAACTATGGCTACACCTTC. Amino acid sequence: CSVGQNNYGYTF.

As to this clonotype: A junction end diverges from the germline sequence, so it may reflect a read error. The chain couples TRBV7-9 to TRBJ2-3, with 9 bases matching TRBD2. CDR1 SEHNR and CDR2 FQNEAQ come from the germline V gene (reference sequence). This CDR3 contains 15 residues. The CDR3: CTSSPSGGIADTQYF. CDR3 DNA sequence: TGTACCAGCAGCCCAAGCGGGGGGATTGCAGATACGCAGTATTTT.

The V gene is TRBV21-1, the J gene TRBJ1-4. TRBV21-1 is a pseudogene. CDR3 length: 15 amino acids. This CDR3 reads CASSKVTALEEKLFF. Here the CDR3 DNA reads TGTGCCAGCAGCAAAGTCACAGCTCTCGAGGAAAAACTGTTTTTT.

This CDR3 reads CATSRDIQGSKDTQYF. DNA of the CDR3: TGTGCCACCAGCAGAGATATCCAGGGATCGAAAGATACGCAGTATTTT. The rearrangement links TRBV15 to TRBJ2-3; possible D gene TRBD1, 5 bases. The length of the CDR3 is 16 residues. Germline values: CDR1 LNHNV, CDR2 YYDKDF (reference sequence). Between the trimmed V and J ends, which lost 0 bases and 5 bases, there was a span of 15 bases.

This clonotype was observed at least ten times. The CDR3 DNA reads TGCGCCAGCAGCTTGGGCCAGGGTCCCCACAATGAGCAGTTCTTC. Amino acid sequence: CASSLGQGPHNEQFF. The rearrangement joins TRBV5-1 to TRBJ2-1, with a weak D call TRBD1 (5 bases). This CDR3 comprises 15 residues. Trimming took off 0 bases at V and 5 bases at J, with 12 bases between the two ends. Germline CDR1 and CDR2: SGHRS and YFSETQ.

V usage is TRBV4-1 and J usage is TRBJ1-1; D gene uncertain. Germline loops: CDR1 MGHRA, CDR2 YSYEKL. Trimming removed 1 base from V and 4 bases from J, with 13 bases in between. The CDR3 covers 15 residues. DNA of the CDR3: TGCGCCAGCAGCCAAGCGGCCATCCCGGGCACTGAAGCTTTCTTT. As protein: CASSQAAIPGTEAFF.

V usage is TRBV5-1 and J usage is TRBJ1-6; no definite D call. This CDR3 is 15 amino acids long. CDR1 is SGHRS, CDR2 YFSETQ, per germline. Trimming shortened V by 3 bases and J by 6 bases, and 13 bases separated the two germline ends. In DNA, the CDR3 is TGCGCCAGCAGCTCGACGCGGGGTCCTAATTCACCCCTCCACTTT. Amino acids: CASSSTRGPNSPLHF.

This clonotype showed up just a few times. The gene calls are TRBV12-3 or TRBV12-4 and TRBJ2-7; D is tentatively TRBD1 or TRBD2 (5 bases each). Trimming cost V 6 bases and J 3 bases, with 15 bases left between them. The CDR3 spans 14 residues. This CDR3 reads CASRPGSGGYEQYF. DNA for the CDR3: TGTGCCAGCAGACCAGGGTCTGGGGGCTACGAGCAGTACTTC.

This clonotype was detected a few times. V and J are TRBV5-4 and TRBJ2-5, with D possibly being TRBD2 (7 bases). The CDR3 spans 14 residues. Germline V gene lookup returns CDR1 SGHNT and CDR2 YYREEE (reference sequence). V lost 0 bases to trimming and J lost 4 bases, with 10 bases between them. The CDR3 here is CASSLVAGAETQYF. The CDR3 coding sequence is TGTGCCAGCAGCTTGGTGGCGGGGGCAGAGACCCAGTACTTC.

This chain links TRBV2 with TRBJ1-1; D call uncertain. CDR1 is SNHLY, CDR2 FYNNEI, per germline. This CDR3 has 14 amino acids. The V gene lost 10 bases and the J gene lost 6 bases, with 21 bases spanning the gap. CDR3 DNA sequence: TGTGCCACCAGGCCCTCACCAAGAAACGCTGAAGCTTTCTTT. Translating it yields CATRPSPRNAEAFF.

This clonotype was seen many times. The rearrangement joins TRBV11-1 to TRBJ2-1, with 8 nucleotides matching TRBD1. V lost 3 bases, J lost 4 bases, and 5 bases stayed unmatched. The CDR3 extends over 15 amino acids. Germline V CDR1 and CDR2: SGHAT, FQDESV (reference sequence). In DNA form, the CDR3 reads TGTGCCAGCAGCTTTGGGACAGGCGATTACAATGAGCAGTTCTTC. Residues: CASSFGTGDYNEQFF. The variable domain in full, completed from reference TRBV11-1 and TRBJ2-1, reads EAEVAQSPRYKITEKSQAVAFWCDPISGHATLYWYRQILGQGPELLVQFQDESVVDDSQLPKDRFSAERLKGVDSTLKIQPAELGDSAMYLCASSFGTGDYNEQFFGPGTRLTVL.

There are a few counts of this clonotype. This chain uses TRBV29-1 with TRBJ2-1, with a weak D call TRBD1 (6 bases). Trimming stripped 0 bases from V and 0 bases from J, with 15 bases between. The CDR3 spans 17 residues. From germline, CDR1 is SQVTM and CDR2 ANQGSEA. Written as DNA, the CDR3 is TGCAGCGTTGAAGATCTAGACAGGAGGAGCTCCTACAATGAGCAGTTCTTC. The encoded protein is CSVEDLDRRSSYNEQFF.

The V and J genes are TRBV7-2 and TRBJ2-7, with TRBD2 identical over 12 bases. The end of the DNA is better explained by TRBJ2-5, so the J call may be wrong. In germline, CDR1 is SGHTA, CDR2 FQGNSA. The CDR3 is 17 amino acids. Here the CDR3 reads CASSQVGASGRAETQYF. The CDR3 DNA is TGTGCCAGCAGCCAAGTAGGGGCTAGCGGGAGGGCGGAGACCCAGTACTTC.

Worth noting for this clonotype: Sequence at one end of the junction differs from germline and may be a read error. The CDR3 sequence: CVSSPSRERTANYGYTF. The CDR3 DNA reads TGTGTCAGCAGCCCCAGCCGGGAAAGGACGGCTAACTATGGCTACACCTTC. J is TRBJ1-2 and V is TRBV7-2; D gene unclear. Germline CDR1 SGHTA, CDR2 FQGNSA. CDR3 length: 17 residues.

A few counts support this clonotype. The gene calls are TRBV6-5 and TRBJ1-5; D unclear. Deletions cut 6 bases from V and 10 bases from J, with 16 bases between. CDR1 and CDR2 (germline): MNHEY, SVGAGI. This CDR3 comprises 13 residues. The CDR3 loop is CASSASQFIPQHF. For the CDR3, the DNA is TGTGCCAGCAGCGCCTCTCAATTTATTCCCCAGCATTTT.

The V gene is TRBV12-3 or TRBV12-4, the J gene TRBJ2-1; 13 nucleotides agree with TRBD2. V trimming: 8 bases; J trimming: 0 bases; junction bases outside the gene matches: 10. The CDR3 has 18 residues. The DNA of the CDR3 is TGTGCCAGCCGTTCTAGGACTAGCGGGAGAGGCTCCTACAATGAGCAGTTCTTC. This codes for CASRSRTSGRGSYNEQFF.

This clonotype was seen repeatedly, ten times or more. The chain is built from TRBV2 and TRBJ2-7; D uncertain. Per the germline V gene, CDR1 is SNHLY and CDR2 is FYNNEI. CDR3 length: 13 residues. Trimming pared 2 bases from V and 0 bases from J, leaving 5 bases between. The CDR3 nucleotides are TGTGCCAGCAGTGAATCGCGCTCCTACGAGCAGTACTTC. Encoded protein: CASSESRSYEQYF.

The chain recombines TRBV29-1 with TRBJ2-1, with D maybe TRBD2 (5 bases). The J call may be wrong; the DNA end is better matched by TRBJ2-7. The V gene's germline CDR1 is SQVTM and CDR2 ANQGSEA. There are 15 residues in the CDR3. The CDR3 coding sequence is TGCAGCGTTGAGAGGCTTCCTAGCTCCTACAATGAGCAGTACTTC. This codes for CSVERLPSSYNEQYF.